A single sample gave rise to the 28 T cell receptor beta chains below, sequenced in a study of OX40 agonist ivuxolimab in advanced cancers. Assay used: immunoSEQ multiplex PCR; TCRdb lists only in-frame clones, some missing. The data show 70,000 to 90,000 clones, about 88% seen once. This sample comprised CD4+ or CD8+ T cells sorted from blood, obtained in a trial of the OX40 agonist ivuxolimab. The receptors were sampled from an adult with an advanced solid tumor such as melanoma, head and neck, liver or kidney cancer.

This clone has just a few counts. The chain couples TRBV2 to TRBJ1-5; TRBD1 agrees at 7 bases. Germline loops: CDR1 SNHLY, CDR2 FYNNEI. CDR3 size: 15 residues. Trimming cost V 3 bases and J 10 bases; bases outside gene matches: 12. The CDR3 coding sequence is TGTGCCAGCAGTGATTCGGGGGCAGGGGGAATTCCCCAGCATTTT. Protein sequence: CASSDSGAGGIPQHF.

The rearrangement uses TRBV21-1 and TRBJ2-7; no check of the table's D call, TRBD2, against the DNA was made. TRBV21-1 is a known pseudogene. The CDR3 is 16 amino acids. Here the CDR3 reads CASSRPCQGPGVEQYF. The CDR3 nucleotides are TGTGCCAGCAGCAGGCCTTGTCAGGGTCCGGGGGTCGAGCAGTACTTC.

This rearrangement joins TRBV5-1 to TRBJ2-1; 11 nucleotides line up with TRBD1. Germline V lookup: CDR1 SGHRS, CDR2 YFSETQ. The CDR3 has 15 residues. J gave up 8 bases and V 0 bases, and 4 bases lay outside the gene matches. The CDR3 region is CASSLDGQGAHEQFF. The CDR3 DNA sequence: TGCGCCAGCAGCTTGGATGGACAGGGGGCTCATGAGCAGTTCTTC.

The rearrangement links TRBV5-6 to TRBJ1-2; a possible D gene is TRBD1 (5 bases). Germline V gene lookup returns CDR1 SGHDT and CDR2 YYEEEE. V was clipped by 0 bases and J by 6 bases, with 9 bases between them. CDR3 length: 13 residues. In nucleotides, the CDR3 is TGTGCCAGCAGCTTGGTGGCAGGGCATGGCTACACCTTC. It encodes CASSLVAGHGYTF.

The chain employs TRBV30 and TRBJ1-5, with D hard to call. V was shortened by 5 bases and J by 0 bases, with 20 bases between the two germline ends. CDR1 and CDR2 (germline): GTSNPN, SVGIG (reference sequence). The CDR3 has 17 amino acids. The CDR3 region is CAWGLGSVGYSNQPQHF. CDR3 sequence (DNA): TGTGCCTGGGGTCTGGGGTCGGTGGGGTATAGCAATCAGCCCCAGCATTTT.

This clone appeared a single time. The chain has TRBV6-6 and TRBJ2-1, with 8 bases matching TRBD1. The CDR3 loop spans 14 amino acids. CDR1 is MNHNY and CDR2 is SVGAGI in the germline V gene (reference sequence). The V segment lost 6 bases and the J segment 4 bases; nucleotides outside the gene matches: 5. The CDR3 loop reads CASRSGTGYNEQFF. The CDR3 DNA is TGTGCCAGCAGATCCGGGACAGGTTACAATGAGCAGTTCTTC.

The CDR3 DNA is TGTGCCAGCAGCTTAGATTCCAGGGCTAATTCACCCCTCCACTTT. Its translation is CASSLDSRANSPLHF. The gene calls are TRBV11-3 and TRBJ1-6; a possible D gene is TRBD1 (5 bases). This CDR3 has 15 residues. Deletions cut 0 bases from V and 6 bases from J, with 9 bases between. Germline CDR1 SGHNT, CDR2 YENEEA.

The gene calls are TRBV6-5 and TRBJ1-5, with TRBD1 matching 9 bases. The CDR3 totals 14 residues. Germline V gene lookup returns CDR1 MNHEY and CDR2 SVGAGI. With V trimmed by 5 bases and J by 2 bases, 1 base remained unmatched. CDR3 protein: CASSRDRGNQPQHF. CDR3 DNA sequence: TGTGCCAGCAGTCGGGACAGGGGCAATCAGCCCCAGCATTTT.

This chain uses TRBV5-1 with TRBJ2-5; no clear D gene. The CDR3 runs 13 residues. Between the trimmed V and J ends, which lost 2 bases and 0 bases, there was a span of 5 bases. CDR1 SGHRS and CDR2 YFSETQ come from the germline V gene. Here the CDR3 DNA reads TGCGCCAGCAGCTTACCGAACCAAGAGACCCAGTACTTC. Its translation is CASSLPNQETQYF.

The chain uses TRBV30 and TRBJ2-1; 11 nucleotides line up with TRBD1. Germline CDR1 and CDR2: GTSNPN and SVGIG (reference sequence). The CDR3 covers 15 residues. The J segment lost 2 bases and the V segment lost 1 base, leaving 1 base of the junction unmatched. The CDR3 bases are TGTGCCTGGAGTGCGGGACAGGGGGCCTACAATGAGCAGTTCTTC. This encodes CAWSAGQGAYNEQFF.

This clone was observed a single time. This chain connects TRBV5-1 to TRBJ2-2; D possibly corresponds to TRBD2 (6 bases). The CDR3 runs 16 residues. Germline CDR1 and CDR2: SGHRS and YFSETQ. Trimming shortened V by 4 bases and J by 0 bases, and 13 bases separated the two germline ends. The CDR3 DNA reads TGCGCCAGCAGCCAACGGGACTTAGCGAACACCGGGGAGCTGTTTTTT. This gives the protein CASSQRDLANTGELFF. Full variable domain (missing parts from reference TRBV5-1 and TRBJ2-2): KAGVTQTPRYLIKTRGQQVTLSCSPISGHRSVSWYQQTPGQGLQFLFEYFSETQRNKGNFPGRFSGRQFSNSRSEMNVSTLELGDSALYLCASSQRDLANTGELFFGEGSRLTVL.

This sequence joins TRBV7-2 and TRBJ2-6; perhaps TRBD2 as D (5 bases). Germline assignment: CDR1 SGHTA and CDR2 FQGNSA. This CDR3 has 16 amino acids. Trimming took 5 bases from V and 2 from J, leaving 13 bases between them. Written as DNA, the CDR3 is TGTGCCAGCAGCATGTCTAGCTCTGCTGGGGCCAACGTCCTGACTTTC. Translated: CASSMSSSAGANVLTF.

The V call is TRBV5-1, the J call TRBJ1-3; 7 nucleotides align to TRBD1. J was trimmed by 4 bases and V by 0 bases; bases with no gene match: 7. This CDR3 is built from 16 residues. Germline-derived CDR1 and CDR2 are SGHRS and YFSETQ. CDR3 sequence reads: CASSLEASGGGNTIYF. CDR3 in DNA: TGCGCCAGCAGCTTGGAAGCGTCAGGGGGAGGAAACACCATATATTTT.

The genes are TRBV7-9 and TRBJ1-5; D possibly corresponds to TRBD1 (5 bases). The CDR3 spans 15 residues. The V and J ends lost 5 bases and 2 bases respectively, with 13 bases between them. The germline V gene encodes CDR1 SEHNR and CDR2 FQNEAQ (reference sequence). The CDR3 bases are TGTGCCAGCAGCAATGAGCAGGGTGGCAATCAGCCCCAGCATTTT. Amino acid sequence: CASSNEQGGNQPQHF. Drawing the rest from reference TRBV7-9 and TRBJ1-5, the complete variable domain is DTGVSQNPRHKITKRGQNVTFRCDPISEHNRLYWYRQTLGQGPEFLTYFQNEAQLEKSRLLSDRFSAERPKGSFSTLEIQRTEQGDSAMYLCASSNEQGGNQPQHFGDGTRLSIL.

V usage is TRBV30 and J usage is TRBJ2-5; D perhaps matches TRBD1 (6 bases). Between the trimmed V and J ends, which lost 2 bases and 2 bases, there was a span of 9 bases. The CDR3 runs to 13 residues. The germline V gene has CDR1 GTSNPN and CDR2 SVGIG (reference sequence). CDR3 sequence (DNA): TGTGCCTGGAGTTCTCAGGGGCAAGAGACCCAGTACTTC. It yields the protein CAWSSQGQETQYF.

About this clone itself: Since the CDR3 does not end with the conserved phenylalanine or tryptophan, this likely comes from a read error. The gene calls are TRBV5-1 and TRBJ1-2; no definite D call. V dropped 4 bases and J dropped 7 bases, with 20 bases sitting between them. The V gene's germline CDR1 is SGHRS and CDR2 YFSETQ. CDR3 length: 15 amino acids. The CDR3 region has the DNA TGCGCCAGCAGCGTTAACGGGCATTCCCGCGGTGGCTACACCCTC. Protein sequence: CASSVNGHSRGGYTL.

The chain carries TRBV15 and TRBJ1-4; 8 bases map to TRBD1. The CDR3 is 15 amino acids. Trimming at V came to 0 bases and at J to 7 bases, leaving 4 bases not matched to a gene. CDR1 is LNHNV, CDR2 YYDKDF, per germline (reference sequence). CDR3: CATSRDRDRGEKLFF. The CDR3, as DNA: TGTGCCACCAGCAGAGATCGAGACAGGGGTGAAAAACTGTTTTTT.

The gene calls are TRBV11-3 and TRBJ2-5; no definite D call. Germline CDR1 SGHNT, CDR2 YENEEA. This CDR3 contains 11 residues. Deletions cut 5 bases from V and 1 base from J, with 2 bases between. CDR3 amino acids: CASSRQETQYF. The CDR3 DNA reads as TGTGCCAGCAGCCGCCAAGAGACCCAGTACTTC.

Only one count was recorded for this clone. The V and J genes are TRBV27 and TRBJ1-1; no clear D gene. V was cut by 3 bases and J by 1 base, with 12 bases left in between. The CDR3 consists of 15 residues. Germline V gives CDR1 MNHEY, CDR2 SMNVEV (reference sequence). As DNA, the CDR3 is TGTGCCAGCAGTTTCGGCGACCGGCCGAACACTGAAGCTTTCTTT. Translating it yields CASSFGDRPNTEAFF.

The CDR3 bases are TGCGCCAGCAGTGCGCTAGCGGAAGAGACCCAGTACTTC. It is translated as CASSALAEETQYF. J is TRBJ2-5 and V is TRBV10-1; TRBD2 aligns across 7 bases. V was clipped by 4 bases and J by 3 bases; unmatched bases: 2. Germline values: CDR1 WNHNN, CDR2 SYGVQD (reference sequence). This CDR3 has 13 amino acids.

This chain joins TRBV29-1 and TRBJ2-5, with 7 bases identical to TRBD1. Looked up from germline, CDR1 is SQVTM and CDR2 is ANQGSEA. This CDR3 has 14 residues. With 7 bases clipped from V and 3 bases from J, the junction kept 11 bases outside the gene matches. The CDR3 DNA is TGCAGCGCCAACAGGGGAATGGCCAAAGAGACCCAGTACTTC. Amino acid sequence: CSANRGMAKETQYF.

The chain carries TRBV10-3 and TRBJ2-5, with D possibly being TRBD2 (5 bases). Germline V gene sequence: CDR1 ENHRY, CDR2 SYGVKD. V gave up 0 bases and J gave up 5 bases, with 10 bases separating them. This CDR3 spans 14 amino acids. The CDR3 DNA reads as TGTGCCATCAGTGAGTCCGGTCGAGGGGAGACCCAGTACTTC. Translation: CAISESGRGETQYF.

This chain connects TRBV10-1 to TRBJ2-3; TRBD1 agrees at 8 bases. The V segment lost 3 bases and the J segment 4 bases; nucleotides outside the gene matches: 9. The CDR3 is 16 residues long. Germline values: CDR1 WNHNN, CDR2 SYGVQD (reference sequence). CDR3 region: CASSELLQGGSDTQYF. As DNA, the CDR3 is TGCGCCAGCAGTGAACTCTTACAGGGGGGCTCAGATACGCAGTATTTT.

The rearrangement uses TRBV10-2 and TRBJ2-6; 7 bases agree with TRBD1. The V segment lost 2 bases and the J segment 6 bases; nucleotides outside the gene matches: 13. The germline V gene has CDR1 WSHSY and CDR2 SAAADI. The CDR3 has 18 residues. This CDR3 is CASSEPGQAGTEANVLTF. As DNA, the CDR3 is TGCGCCAGCAGTGAGCCAGGACAGGCCGGGACCGAGGCCAACGTCCTGACTTTC.

This chain links TRBV5-5 with TRBJ2-1; weak D call: TRBD2 (5 bases). This CDR3 has 15 residues. CDR1 and CDR2 (germline): SGHKS, YYEKEE (reference sequence). V was cut by 0 bases and J by 6 bases, with 13 bases left in between. CDR3 DNA sequence: TGTGCCAGCAGCTTGGGACTACCGCCACTCAATGAGCAGTTCTTC. Protein sequence: CASSLGLPPLNEQFF.

The genes are TRBV5-1 and TRBJ1-3; D not certain. V was trimmed by 2 bases and J by 2 bases, leaving 17 bases between them. CDR1 and CDR2 from the germline V gene are SGHRS and YFSETQ. The CDR3 length is 17 residues. CDR3 sequence: CASSLKGGEGTGNTIYF. CDR3 bases: TGCGCCAGCAGCTTAAAGGGCGGGGAGGGCACTGGAAACACCATATATTTT.

The V gene is TRBV5-1, the J gene TRBJ2-2; D is unclear. V lost 0 bases and J lost 6, with 9 bases in between. This CDR3 has 14 residues. CDR1 and CDR2 from the germline V gene are SGHRS and YFSETQ. CDR3: CASSLDGYAGELFF. The CDR3 DNA is TGCGCCAGCAGCTTGGATGGGTACGCCGGGGAGCTGTTTTTT.

CDR3 in DNA: TGTGCCAGTAGTATCCAAGGTTCAGGGGAATTCTCCGAGCAGTACTTC. This gives the protein CASSIQGSGEFSEQYF. V gene TRBV19 combines with J gene TRBJ2-7; possibly TRBD1 for D (6 bases). The CDR3 length is 16 residues. Trimming removed 3 bases from V and 6 bases from J, with 21 bases in between. Looked up from germline, CDR1 is LNHDA and CDR2 is SQIVND (reference sequence).